A single sample is the source of the 21 T cell receptor beta chains below, sequenced in a study of blood T cell repertoires in COVID-19 (dated by TCRdb to 2020 to 2021). The library was produced with the immunoSEQ multiplex PCR assay. TCRdb took over this immuneACCESS table, retaining in-frame rearrangements with V and J assigned. Such tables are incomplete; in checked studies, under half of the missing clones stem from an unresolved V gene, and the remainder is unexplained. Here the sample has about 87,000 clones; around 90% occur a single time. In total, the top ten clones hold about 5.1% of the sample. Input material: peripheral blood. These receptor sequences come from a man between 40 and 49 years old with acute or convalescent COVID-19.

This chain connects TRBV6-5 to TRBJ1-2; weak D call: TRBD1 (6 bases). Germline values: CDR1 MNHEY, CDR2 SVGAGI. V lost 6 bases and J 5 bases, leaving 13 bases between the germline ends. This CDR3 has 13 amino acids. The CDR3 DNA sequence: TGTGCCAGCAGCCTGAGGGGACAATATGGCTACACCTTC. This encodes CASSLRGQYGYTF.

The sample holds a few counts of this clone. This rearrangement joins TRBV7-2 to TRBJ2-1; weak D call: TRBD1 (5 bases). Trimming stripped 0 bases from V and 8 bases from J, with 11 bases between. CDR3 length: 14 residues. Looked up from germline, CDR1 is SGHTA and CDR2 is FQGNSA. CDR3 bases: TGTGCCAGCAGCTTAGCGGTGGGGCACGATGAGCAGTTCTTC. It translates to CASSLAVGHDEQFF.

The chain links TRBV5-1 to TRBJ1-1; D possibly corresponds to TRBD1 (5 bases). Between the trimmed V and J ends, which lost 4 bases and 0 bases, there was a span of 10 bases. CDR1 is SGHRS and CDR2 is YFSETQ in the germline V gene. The CDR3 is 14 amino acids. CDR3 protein: CASSLGGMNTEAFF. DNA of the CDR3: TGCGCCAGCAGCCTCGGGGGGATGAACACTGAAGCTTTCTTT. Drawing the rest from reference TRBV5-1 and TRBJ1-1, the complete variable domain is KAGVTQTPRYLIKTRGQQVTLSCSPISGHRSVSWYQQTPGQGLQFLFEYFSETQRNKGNFPGRFSGRQFSNSRSEMNVSTLELGDSALYLCASSLGGMNTEAFFGQGTRLTVV.

This sequence joins TRBV19 and TRBJ2-2; D unresolved. Trimming removed 2 bases at V and 5 bases at J, with 9 bases between. The CDR3 spans 14 residues. Germline V gene data show CDR1 as LNHDA and CDR2 as SQIVND (reference sequence). In DNA, the CDR3 is TGTGCCAGTAGTATAACAACCTTAACCGGGGAGCTGTTTTTT. Protein product: CASSITTLTGELFF.

This rearrangement joins TRBV7-2 to TRBJ1-2; D gene uncertain. V dropped 7 bases and J dropped 6 bases, with 12 bases sitting between them. The CDR3 loop spans 12 amino acids. The V gene's germline CDR1 is SGHTA and CDR2 FQGNSA. CDR3 in amino acids: CASTLGTDGYTF. CDR3 in DNA: TGTGCCAGCACTTTAGGTACAGATGGCTACACCTTC.

V is TRBV7-9 and J is TRBJ2-7; 7 nucleotides match TRBD1. V gave up 0 bases and J gave up 5 bases; unmatched junction bases: 13. Germline CDR1 reads SEHNR; CDR2 reads FQNEAQ (reference sequence). The CDR3 is 17 residues long. CDR3 amino acids: CASSLASRTGLIDEQYF. CDR3 in DNA: TGTGCCAGCAGCTTAGCGTCCCGGACAGGCTTAATCGACGAGCAGTACTTC.

The chain carries TRBV5-5 and TRBJ2-3; 11 bases are a match to TRBD2. J gave up 1 base and V 0 bases, and 4 bases lay outside the gene matches. Germline assignment: CDR1 SGHKS and CDR2 YYEKEE (reference sequence). The CDR3 totals 17 residues. This CDR3 reads CASSLGLAGHGTDTQYF. In nucleotides, the CDR3 is TGTGCCAGCAGCTTGGGACTAGCGGGACATGGCACAGATACGCAGTATTTT.

This chain's CDR3 is CARGRGNQIHGYTF. The DNA of the CDR3 is TGTGCCAGAGGGAGGGGGAACCAAATCCATGGCTACACCTTC. This sequence joins TRBV2 and TRBJ1-2, with D possibly TRBD1 on 6 matching bases. V was pared by 9 bases and J by 6 bases, with 20 bases between. Germline loops: CDR1 SNHLY, CDR2 FYNNEI. The CDR3 totals 14 residues.

This chain links TRBV9 with TRBJ1-2; possibly TRBD1 for D (6 bases). The length of the CDR3 is 12 residues. V lost 4 bases, J lost 5 bases, and 9 bases lay in between. Germline V gene data show CDR1 as SGDLS and CDR2 as YYNGEE. CDR3 protein: CASSPGQYGYTF. The DNA of the CDR3 is TGTGCCAGCAGCCCCGGACAGTATGGCTACACCTTC.

The CDR3 loop reads CASSDGVSVADTQYF. CDR3 bases: TGCGCCAGCAGTGATGGAGTTTCTGTCGCAGATACGCAGTATTTT. V and J are TRBV10-1 and TRBJ2-3; D is unresolved. This CDR3 spans 15 amino acids. V was shortened by 3 bases and J by 4 bases, with 14 bases between the two germline ends. CDR1 and CDR2 (germline): WNHNN, SYGVQD (reference sequence).

CDR3 nucleotide sequence: TGTGCCTCCGCGGCTAGACAGGGGGCTTACGAGCAGTACTTC. Protein sequence: CASAARQGAYEQYF. The rearrangement uses TRBV30 and TRBJ2-7; 10 bases map to TRBD1. The CDR3 totals 14 residues. From germline, CDR1 is GTSNPN and CDR2 SVGIG (reference sequence). V was pared by 7 bases and J by 4 bases, with 10 bases of the junction left unmatched.

The chain is built from TRBV4-2 and TRBJ2-2, with TRBD1 identical over 8 bases. The CDR3 spans 16 residues. The V gene end was trimmed by 0 bases and the J gene end by 6 bases; junction bases not matched to a gene: 6. Germline-derived CDR1 and CDR2 are LGHNA and YNFKEQ. The CDR3 DNA sequence: TGTGCCAGCAGCCAAGATTTGGCAGGGGGCGCCGGGGAGCTGTTTTTT. It is translated as CASSQDLAGGAGELFF.

This clone was detected a few times. The chain has TRBV19 and TRBJ1-2; no definite D call. V shed 9 bases and J shed 4 bases, with 15 bases lying between them. Germline-derived CDR1 and CDR2 are LNHDA and SQIVND (reference sequence). The CDR3 loop spans 13 amino acids. The CDR3, as DNA: TGTGCCAGCCGCCCGCGAACCTCCTATGGCTACACCTTC. Translated: CASRPRTSYGYTF.

The V gene is TRBV18, the J gene TRBJ2-1, with 8 nucleotides matching TRBD1. V shed 6 bases and J 10 bases; nucleotides not matched to a gene: 11. Germline CDR1 KGHSH, CDR2 LQKENI. This CDR3 contains 14 residues. Here the CDR3 reads CASSFDRGDSEQFF. The CDR3 nucleotides are TGTGCCAGCTCTTTCGACAGGGGAGACAGCGAGCAGTTCTTC.

The CDR3 spells CASSLAVSGSSYEQYF. For the CDR3, the DNA is TGTGCCAGCAGCTTAGCTGTGTCAGGAAGCTCCTACGAGCAGTACTTC. The chain recombines TRBV7-8 with TRBJ2-7; D gene uncertain. V lost 0 bases to trimming and J lost 0 bases, with 12 bases between them. Germline V gene data show CDR1 as SGHVS and CDR2 as FQNEAQ. The CDR3 has 16 amino acids.

This chain connects TRBV11-2 to TRBJ1-1; D is unclear. The CDR3 totals 15 residues. Trimming pared 4 bases from V and 4 bases from J, leaving 16 bases between. In germline, CDR1 is SGHAT, CDR2 FQNNGV. CDR3 sequence: CASSSDPFGITEAFF. For the CDR3, the DNA is TGTGCCAGCAGCTCGGATCCTTTCGGGATCACTGAAGCTTTCTTT. The full variable domain, its missing parts supplied by reference TRBV11-2 and TRBJ1-1, is EAGVAQSPRYKIIEKRQSVAFWCNPISGHATLYWYQQILGQGPKLLIQFQNNGVVDDSQLPKDRFSAERLKGVDSTLKIQPAKLEDSAVYLCASSSDPFGITEAFFGQGTRLTVV.

The V and J genes are TRBV10-3 and TRBJ2-2; D may be TRBD2 (5 bases). The CDR3 covers 13 residues. Germline V gives CDR1 ENHRY, CDR2 SYGVKD. V shed 8 bases and J shed 4 bases, with 11 bases lying between them. The CDR3: CAISASSTGELFF. In DNA, the CDR3 is TGTGCCATCTCAGCTAGCTCCACCGGGGAGCTGTTTTTT.

This chain links TRBV27 with TRBJ1-1; no firm D call. Trimming took 8 bases from V and 5 from J, leaving 18 bases between them. This CDR3 region has 14 residues. Germline V gene sequence: CDR1 MNHEY, CDR2 SMNVEV (reference sequence). CDR3: CASASHREVTEAFF. CDR3 coding DNA: TGTGCCAGCGCGTCCCATCGAGAGGTGACTGAAGCTTTCTTT.

This chain joins TRBV7-9 and TRBJ1-1, with D unresolved. Germline-derived CDR1 and CDR2 are SEHNR and FQNEAQ (reference sequence). Trimming stripped 4 bases from V and 8 bases from J, with 11 bases between. CDR3 length: 12 residues. For the CDR3, the DNA is TGTGCCAGCAGCTCGCGGGCGGGGGAAGCTTTCTTT. Translating it yields CASSSRAGEAFF.

The chain combines TRBV7-2 with TRBJ1-1, with TRBD1 matching 8 bases. The V gene's germline CDR1 is SGHTA and CDR2 FQGNSA. V lost 5 bases, J lost 6 bases, and 8 bases stayed unmatched. The length of the CDR3 is 14 residues. Here the CDR3 reads CASSLQDRVAEAFF. CDR3 bases: TGTGCCAGCAGCCTCCAGGACAGGGTAGCTGAAGCTTTCTTT.

In DNA, the CDR3 is TGTGCCAGCAGTGTGACTAGCGGGAGGGACGAGCAGTACTTC. As protein: CASSVTSGRDEQYF. The genes are TRBV6-2 or TRBV6-3 and TRBJ2-7, with 14 bases identical to TRBD2. J was trimmed by 5 bases and V by 5 bases; bases with no gene match: 2. Germline V gene lookup returns CDR1 MNHEY and CDR2 SVGEGT. CDR3 length equals 14 residues.